This TCR beta chain was retrieved from a study of shared clonotypes between healthy human individuals. Whole-study context: The people who gave samples were two women and a few men aged 18 to 49.

In replicate PCRs of unsorted PBMC, about 300 ng DNA, about 30,000 T cell genomes, was used. It was on ten immunoSEQ deep assay plates that unsorted PBMC DNA was sequenced. Produced via immunoSEQ multiplex PCR; TCRdb's table is partial and in-frame only. The sample holds around 500,000 clones, about 80% seen once. Germline V gene data show CDR1 as SEHNR and CDR2 as FQNEAQ (reference sequence). The length of the CDR3 is 17 residues. V shed 2 bases, J shed 2 bases, and the junction held 8 bases outside the gene matches. The genes are TRBV7-9 and TRBJ2-3; 9 bases are shared with TRBD2. Source material: PBMCs. This TCR was sampled from a woman between 35 and 50 years old in good health. Some clones in this sample may be carry-over from other donors' samples. CDR3 nucleotides: TGTGCCAGCAGCTTATTATTCCTAGCGGGGAACACAGATACGCAGTATTTT. Translated: CASSLLFLAGNTDTQYF. The entire variable domain, with the rest obtained from reference TRBV7-9 and TRBJ2-3, is as follows: DTGVSQNPRHKITKRGQNVTFRCDPISEHNRLYWYRQTLGQGPEFLTYFQNEAQLEKSRLLSDRFSAERPKGSFSTLEIQRTEQGDSAMYLCASSLLFLAGNTDTQYFGPGTRLTVL.